A selection of T cell receptor beta chains follows, all from one sample in a study of long-term antiretroviral therapy in people with HIV. Some clones are missing from TCRdb's copy, which holds only in-frame ones; the method was immunoSEQ multiplex PCR. This sample has fewer than 30,000 clones, with 70% to 90% found just once. Sequences were derived from unsorted PBMCs, sampled approximately 2.6 years after starting antiretroviral therapy. The receptors were sampled from a man aged 35 to 55 with HIV. Each CDR3 is given with its conserved first and last residue. A D gene is named only where the DNA matches it firmly. Clone size is shown for a subset of rows, as once, few, many or a class of expanded clone.

NA	TRBV30	NA	TRBJ1-1	TGTGCCTGGAGGGGGTTATTCACTGAAGCTTTCTTT	CAWRGLFTEAFF
NA	TRBV30	NA	TRBJ2-7	TGTGCCTGGATGAGGGGCACAAAGGAGCAGTACTTC	CAWMRGTKEQYF
NA	TRBV11-2	TRBD1	TRBJ2-3	TGTGCCAGCAGCGTCAGGGGGCAAGGAATAGATACGCAGTATTTT	CASSVRGQGIDTQYF
NA	TRBV4-2	NA	TRBJ2-1	TGTGCCAGCAGCCCCAGCGGAGGCGGGAATGAGCAGTTCTTC	CASSPSGGGNEQFF
few	TRBV5-1	TRBD1	TRBJ2-7	TGCGCCAGCAGCTTGGGGACACACAGGGGCGGAGCCTACGAGCAGTACTTC	CASSLGTHRGGAYEQYF
NA	TRBV5-6	NA	TRBJ2-1	TGTGCCAGCAGCTTGGCTTTCGGGGAGCAGTTCTTC	CASSLAFGEQFF
NA	TRBV29-1	NA	TRBJ2-7	TGCAGCGTTGAGCCAGGGCCCCAGTACGAGCAGTACTTC	CSVEPGPQYEQYF
NA	TRBV6-1	TRBD1	TRBJ1-1	TGTGCCAGCAGTCCGACTCTGACAGGGGGCCGGGAGGCTTTCTTT	CASSPTLTGGREAFF
NA	TRBV5-1	TRBD1	TRBJ2-7	TGCGCCAGCAGCTGGGGGACAGGGGGGGACGAGCAGTACTTC	CASSWGTGGDEQYF
NA	TRBV7-9	NA	TRBJ2-7	TGTGCCAGCAGCTTAGTAATCTACGAGCAGTACTTC	CASSLVIYEQYF
NA	TRBV18	NA	TRBJ1-3	TGTGCCAGCTCACCAGCCCAGCAGACCTCTGGAAACACCATATATTTT	CASSPAQQTSGNTIYF
NA	TRBV5-1	NA	TRBJ2-3	TGCGCCAGCAGCTTGGCCGGCCAGATTACTAGCACAGATACGCAGTATTTT	CASSLAGQITSTDTQYF
NA	TRBV7-2	TRBD1	TRBJ2-7	TGTGCCAGCAGCTTAGAAGGGACAGGGGTCGAGCAGTACTTC	CASSLEGTGVEQYF
NA	TRBV7-2	NA	TRBJ1-2	TGTGCCAGCAGCAGCAGTCAGAACTATGGCTACACCTTC	CASSSSQNYGYTF
NA	TRBV18	NA	TRBJ1-1	TGTGCCAGCTCACCGAGCGGAAACACTGAAGCTTTCTTT	CASSPSGNTEAFF
NA	TRBV27	NA	TRBJ1-6	TGTGCCAGCAGTTCCTATCCCCCTCCCCTCCACTTT	CASSSYPPPLHF
NA	TRBV15	NA	TRBJ1-5	TGTGCCACCAGCAGAGATCCCGACACGACCTTAGGGGATCAGCCCCAGCATTTT	CATSRDPDTTLGDQPQHF
NA	TRBV2	NA	TRBJ2-7	TGTGCCGGGAGTTTGGCTGGTTCGAAGACCCACGAGCAGTACTTC	CAGSLAGSKTHEQYF
NA	TRBV29-1	NA	TRBJ1-3	TGCAGCGTTGAGGTTGTCTCTGGAAACACCATATATTTT	CSVEVVSGNTIYF
NA	TRBV4-1	NA	TRBJ1-1	TGCGCCAGCAGCCAAGTAGGGGATCGGGCTTTCTTT	CASSQVGDRAFF
NA	TRBV27	NA	TRBJ2-7	TGTGCCAGCAGTTTGGGGCCCGAGCAGTACTTC	CASSLGPEQYF
NA	TRBV6-6	TRBD2	TRBJ2-5	TGTGCCAGCAGTCAGGGGCTAGCGGGGGGGCGCGAGACCCAGTACTTC	CASSQGLAGGRETQYF
few	TRBV10-3	NA	TRBJ2-7	TGTGCCATCAGTGAACAGTCCTACGAGCAGTACTTC	CAISEQSYEQYF
NA	TRBV19	NA	TRBJ2-2	TGTGCCAGTAGTATGGCCCTACAGGGCGGGGGTACGTCCGGGGAGCTGTTTTTT	CASSMALQGGGTSGELFF
once	TRBV27	NA	TRBJ2-7	TGTGCCAGCAGTTTAACACCGGGCTACGAGCAGTACTTC	CASSLTPGYEQYF
NA	TRBV11-2	NA	TRBJ2-1	TGTGCCAGCATTCTAGGTCCAGGCCTGGGCTCCGATGAGCAGTTCTTC	CASILGPGLGSDEQFF
NA	TRBV7-2	NA	TRBJ1-5	TGTGCCAGCAGCTTATTTAATCAGCCCCAGCATTTT	CASSLFNQPQHF
NA	TRBV9	NA	TRBJ1-2	TGTGCCAGCAGCGGGGGCAGGGAGTTAGATGGCTACACCTTC	CASSGGRELDGYTF
NA	TRBV4-3	NA	TRBJ2-1	TGCGCCAGCAGCCAAGAACTCGGCCTCGGCGCCCGTCCAGACAATGAGCAGTTCTTC	CASSQELGLGARPDNEQFF